Presented here are 28 T cell receptor beta chains from one specimen sequenced in a study of T-cell reconstitution after alpha-beta-depleted transplantation in children. Using unique molecular identifiers, the investigators prepared the TCRbeta library. TCRdb reprocessed the PCR reads with MiXCR, giving one entry per CDR3 protein. This sample has about 440,000 distinct CDR3 sequences; 43% occur once, and the top ten carry 25% to 30%. This material consisted of PBMCs, taken before TCRalphabeta/CD19-depleted stem cell transplant. Receptors originate from a girl aged 2-9 years with aplastic anemia, due to receive a stem cell transplant.

This clonotype was counted a few times. The chain links TRBV6-5 to TRBJ2-1, with TRBD2 as a possible D gene (5 bases). CDR1 is MNHEY, CDR2 SVGAGI, per germline. V gave up 4 bases and J gave up 7 bases, with 20 bases separating them. CDR3 size: 16 residues. The CDR3, as DNA: TGTGCCAGCAGTTCCTTGGACTTTTTCCCCGGGAATGAGCAGTTCTTC. It is translated as CASSSLDFFPGNEQFF.

This clonotype occurred many times. The chain carries TRBV20-1 and TRBJ1-1; D unresolved. The germline V and J ends were trimmed by 4 bases and 5 bases, with 17 bases remaining between them. The CDR3 extends over 14 amino acids. The germline V gene encodes CDR1 DFQATT and CDR2 SNEGSKA (reference sequence). The CDR3 sequence: CSATQNFPLTEAFF. Here the CDR3 DNA reads TGCAGTGCTACTCAAAATTTCCCCCTGACTGAAGCTTTCTTT.

Many counts were recorded for this clonotype. The chain has TRBV9 and TRBJ2-3; TRBD2 aligns across 10 bases. The V gene end was trimmed by 3 bases and the J gene end by 4 bases; junction bases not matched to a gene: 8. Germline lookup yields CDR1 SGDLS and CDR2 YYNGEE. This CDR3 region has 16 residues. Written as DNA, the CDR3 is TGTGCCAGCAGCGCCCAGCTAGCGGGAGCGTCAGATACGCAGTATTTT. Translating it yields CASSAQLAGASDTQYF.

Only a few counts were recorded for this clonotype. The genes are TRBV2 and TRBJ2-6; D is uncertain. The germline V gene has CDR1 SNHLY and CDR2 FYNNEI. The CDR3 length is 15 residues. V was shortened by 6 bases and J by 0 bases, with 9 bases between the two germline ends. In nucleotides, the CDR3 is TGTGCCAGCAGCCTCCCTAGCTCTGGGGCCAACGTCCTGACTTTC. Residues: CASSLPSSGANVLTF.

This clonotype occurred a few times. This chain connects TRBV7-9 to TRBJ1-4; TRBD1 might be the D (5 bases). V was clipped by 1 base and J by 7 bases, with 7 bases between them. The CDR3 is 13 amino acids. Germline CDR1 is SEHNR and CDR2 is FQNEAQ (reference sequence). This CDR3 reads CASSLGDGEKLFF. DNA of the CDR3: TGTGCCAGCAGCTTAGGGGACGGTGAAAAACTGTTTTTT.

This clonotype was recorded a few times. The CDR3 spells CASSIRPGTGDISGRAEDTQYF. The CDR3 DNA follows: TGTGCCAGCAGCATACGACCCGGGACAGGAGACATTAGCGGGAGGGCCGAAGATACGCAGTATTTT. The chain combines TRBV21-1 with TRBJ2-3; the table's D call of TRBD2 was not tested on the DNA. TRBV21-1 is a pseudogene segment. There are 22 residues in the CDR3.

This clonotype was found many times. V gene TRBV6-5 combines with J gene TRBJ2-1, with 8 positions matching TRBD1. There are 15 residues in the CDR3. Unmatched junction bases numbered 9, after V lost 6 bases and J lost 5 bases. The germline V gene encodes CDR1 MNHEY and CDR2 SVGAGI. CDR3: CASRTSGGAHNEQFF. DNA for the CDR3: TGTGCCAGCAGAACTTCAGGGGGCGCCCACAATGAGCAGTTCTTC.

The V gene is TRBV12-3 or TRBV12-4, the J gene TRBJ2-3; no firm D call. The CDR3 length is 11 residues. Trimming stripped 6 bases from V and 6 bases from J, with 7 bases between. The CDR3 bases are TGTGCCAGCAGACTCACGGATACGCAGTATTTT. Residues: CASRLTDTQYF.

By proportion, this clonotype is medium-sized. The chain has TRBV12-3 or TRBV12-4 and TRBJ2-1; TRBD2 matches at 8 bases. Germline trimming cut 5 bases from V and 7 bases from J; bases unmatched to any gene: 4. The CDR3 consists of 13 residues. The CDR3 loop reads CASSPGTRNEQFF. The CDR3 DNA reads as TGTGCCAGCAGTCCCGGGACTAGAAATGAGCAGTTCTTC.

The CDR3 protein is CATSRGLAGPGGDEQYF. The CDR3 nucleotides read TGTGCCACCAGCAGAGGACTAGCGGGACCCGGAGGCGACGAGCAGTACTTC. V gene TRBV15 combines with J gene TRBJ2-7, with TRBD2 matching over 11 bases. After removal of 1 base from V and 5 bases from J, the junction contained 10 bases not matched to a gene. CDR1 is LNHNV and CDR2 is YYDKDF in the germline V gene (reference sequence). This CDR3 region has 17 residues.

This clonotype appeared a few times. The chain uses TRBV9 and TRBJ2-5; D is possibly TRBD1 (6 bases). Trimming took off 0 bases at V and 2 bases at J, with 11 bases between the two ends. The germline gives CDR1 SGDLS, CDR2 YYNGEE. CDR3 size: 15 residues. The DNA of the CDR3 is TGTGCCAGCAGCGTAGGACAGGTGGGGCAAGAGACCCAGTACTTC. It yields the protein CASSVGQVGQETQYF.

Remarks on this clonotype: A much bigger clone sits one base away, suggesting this may be a read error. The chain uses TRBV20-1 and TRBJ2-7; 12 nucleotides align to TRBD1. Germline V CDR1 and CDR2: DFQATT, SNEGSKA (reference sequence). This CDR3 spans 15 amino acids. The CDR3 here is CSARGGDRGLPEQHF. The CDR3 DNA sequence: TGCAGTGCTAGAGGTGGGGACAGGGGGCTTCCCGAGCAGCACTTC.

As regards this clonotype: This clone may be a read error of a much larger clone one base away. This chain links TRBV7-2 with TRBJ1-2; the match to TRBD1 covers 7 bases. The CDR3 covers 13 residues. CDR1 SGHTA and CDR2 FQGNSA come from the germline V gene. CDR3 nucleotide sequence: TGTGCCAGCAGCGTTGACAGGGCCTATGGCTTCACCTTC. Its protein product is CASSVDRAYGFTF.

The rearrangement joins TRBV28 to TRBJ2-7; 13 bases map to TRBD2. With V trimmed by 4 bases and J by 4 bases, 10 bases remained unmatched. Germline lookup yields CDR1 MDHEN and CDR2 SYDVKM. CDR3 length: 17 residues. CDR3 protein: CASSSLRTSGSRYEQYF. The DNA of the CDR3 is TGTGCCAGCAGTTCTCTGAGGACTAGCGGGAGCCGATACGAGCAGTACTTC.

In its sample, this clonotype was seen once. The chain recombines TRBV20-1 with TRBJ2-5; tentative D call: TRBD1 (5 bases). The CDR3 covers 14 residues. The germline CDR1 and CDR2 sequences are DFQATT and SNEGSKA (reference sequence). V lost 3 bases and J lost 4, with 15 bases in between. CDR3 sequence (DNA): TGCAGTGCTAGTCAGTCAGGGTTGGGAGAGACCCAGTACTTC. Residues: CSASQSGLGETQYF.

The V call is TRBV10-3, the J call TRBJ1-2, with D possibly matching TRBD1 (5 bases). Per germline, CDR1 ENHRY and CDR2 SYGVKD. The CDR3 spans 14 residues. Trimming stripped 10 bases from V and 6 bases from J, with 21 bases between. DNA of the CDR3: TGTGCCACCAACTCCGGCAGGGTTATGGATGGCTACACCTTC. It translates to CATNSGRVMDGYTF.

The chain joins TRBV29-1 to TRBJ2-7; no definite D call. The CDR3 runs 11 residues. The ends were cut back, 5 bases at V and 3 bases at J, with 8 bases in the middle. CDR1 is SQVTM, CDR2 ANQGSEA, per germline. CDR3 region: CSVSENYEQYF. CDR3 sequence (DNA): TGCAGCGTTAGTGAGAACTACGAGCAGTACTTC.

The sample holds a few counts of this clonotype. In nucleotides, the CDR3 is TGTGCCAGCAGTGAAGGGACTAGCGGGAGGAACGAGCAGTACTTC. Its translation is CASSEGTSGRNEQYF. This chain uses TRBV6-1 with TRBJ2-7; TRBD2 agrees at 14 bases. CDR1 is MNHNS, CDR2 SASEGT, per germline. Trimming cost V 1 base and J 5 bases; bases outside gene matches: 1. This CDR3 comprises 15 residues.

This clonotype showed up just a few times. The genes are TRBV4-1 and TRBJ1-2; 9 nucleotides match TRBD1. Germline assignment: CDR1 MGHRA and CDR2 YSYEKL. CDR3 size: 15 residues. The trim removed 4 bases at V and 5 bases at J, leaving 8 bases unmatched. The CDR3, as DNA: TGCGCCAGCAGCCTAGGACAGGGGCAGGTGTATGGCTACACCTTC. Translating it yields CASSLGQGQVYGYTF.

The chain joins TRBV5-1 to TRBJ2-5; weak D call: TRBD1 (5 bases). CDR1 and CDR2 from the germline V gene are SGHRS and YFSETQ. Trimming removed 0 bases from V and 4 bases from J, with 10 bases in between. This CDR3 spans 14 amino acids. CDR3 sequence: CASSLVQERETQYF. For the CDR3, the DNA is TGCGCCAGCAGCTTGGTACAGGAGAGAGAGACCCAGTACTTC.

This clonotype has only a few counts. This chain links TRBV7-7 with TRBJ2-5, with 10 bases identical to TRBD1. Trimming removed 5 bases from V and 4 bases from J; junction bases left unmatched: 4. The CDR3 is 14 amino acids. Looked up from germline, CDR1 is SSHAT and CDR2 is FNYEAQ (reference sequence). For the CDR3, the DNA is TGTGCCAGCAGCAGGGGACAGGGGACAGAGACCCAGTACTTC. Encoded protein: CASSRGQGTETQYF.

Turning to this clonotype: A much more abundant neighbour one base away suggests this may be a read error. The rearrangement links TRBV7-2 to TRBJ2-2, with D possibly TRBD2 on 6 matching bases. The CDR3 length is 14 residues. Germline-derived CDR1 and CDR2 are SGHTA and FQGNSA. CDR3 region: CASSPTRNTGEMFF. Written as DNA, the CDR3 is TGTGCCAGCAGCCCGACTAGAAACACCGGGGAGATGTTTTTT.

This clonotype was observed at least ten times. The chain uses TRBV7-2 and TRBJ2-7; no clear D gene. CDR1 and CDR2 from the germline V gene are SGHTA and FQGNSA. CDR3 length: 14 amino acids. V was cut by 3 bases and J by 5 bases, with 14 bases left in between. The CDR3 DNA reads as TGTGCCAGCAGCTTTACCCTCCCTGCCAACGAGCAGTACTTC. Its translation is CASSFTLPANEQYF.

This sequence joins TRBV12-3 or TRBV12-4 and TRBJ2-1; D gene ambiguous. V was clipped by 2 bases and J by 4 bases, with 24 bases between them. The CDR3 length is 19 residues. This chain's CDR3 is CASSLKLRGLSSGYNEQFF. The CDR3 DNA sequence: TGTGCCAGCAGTTTAAAATTGCGTGGGCTTTCTAGTGGGTACAATGAGCAGTTCTTC.

The chain joins TRBV5-1 to TRBJ1-4; D ambiguous. V lost 6 bases to trimming and J lost 0 bases, with 9 bases between them. From germline, CDR1 is SGHRS and CDR2 YFSETQ. This CDR3 region has 14 residues. This CDR3 reads CASTSDSTNEKLFF. CDR3 nucleotide sequence: TGCGCCAGCACGAGCGACTCAACTAATGAAAAACTGTTTTTT.

V usage is TRBV20-1 and J usage is TRBJ2-3; the match to TRBD2 covers 10 bases. V was pared by 6 bases and J by 4 bases, with 4 bases of the junction left unmatched. The CDR3 spans 13 residues. CDR1 and CDR2 (germline): DFQATT, SNEGSKA (reference sequence). CDR3 in amino acids: CSALGLAPDTQYF. In DNA, the CDR3 is TGCAGTGCGCTGGGACTAGCGCCAGATACGCAGTATTTT.

The chain combines TRBV12-3 or TRBV12-4 with TRBJ2-1; D unclear. This CDR3 has 14 residues. Trimming took off 2 bases at V and 2 bases at J, with 7 bases between the two ends. CDR3 in amino acids: CASSLLGTYNEQFF. The CDR3 DNA is TGTGCCAGCAGTTTACTGGGGACCTACAATGAGCAGTTCTTC.

This clonotype has a count of ten or more. V is TRBV5-1 and J is TRBJ2-2; D possibly corresponds to TRBD1 (6 bases). The germline CDR1 and CDR2 sequences are SGHRS and YFSETQ. The CDR3 spans 15 residues. Trimming took off 3 bases at V and 4 bases at J, with 13 bases between the two ends. The CDR3: CASSWRQEFTGELFF. CDR3 DNA: TGCGCCAGCAGCTGGCGACAGGAGTTCACCGGGGAGCTGTTTTTT.